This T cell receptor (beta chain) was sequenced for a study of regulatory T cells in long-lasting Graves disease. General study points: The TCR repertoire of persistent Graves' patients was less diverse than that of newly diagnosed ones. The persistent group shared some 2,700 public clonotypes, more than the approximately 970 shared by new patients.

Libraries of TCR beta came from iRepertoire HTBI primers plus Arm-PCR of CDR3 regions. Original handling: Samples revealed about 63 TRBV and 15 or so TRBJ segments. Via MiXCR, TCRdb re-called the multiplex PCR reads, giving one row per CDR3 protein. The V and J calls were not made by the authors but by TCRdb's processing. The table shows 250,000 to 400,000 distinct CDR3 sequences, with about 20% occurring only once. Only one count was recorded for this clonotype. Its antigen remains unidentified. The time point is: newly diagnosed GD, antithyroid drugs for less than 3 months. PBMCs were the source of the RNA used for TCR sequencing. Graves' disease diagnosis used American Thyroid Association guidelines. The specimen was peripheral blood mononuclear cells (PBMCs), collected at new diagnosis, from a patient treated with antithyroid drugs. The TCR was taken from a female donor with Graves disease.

The CDR3 loop is CASSQELAGGGQYEQYF. CDR3 nucleotide sequence: TGTGCCAGCAGCCAAGAGTTAGCGGGGGGTGGGCAGTACGAGCAGTACTTC. This chain connects TRBV3-1 to TRBJ2-7, with TRBD2 matching 10 bases. There are 17 residues in the CDR3. The germline V gene encodes CDR1 LGHDT and CDR2 YNNKEL (reference sequence). The J segment lost 4 bases and the V segment lost 0 bases, leaving 9 bases of the junction unmatched.